Reported below is one T cell receptor (beta chain). Assay used: immunoSEQ multiplex PCR; TCRdb lists only in-frame clones, some missing. The sample shows 190,000 or so clones, approximately 92% of them seen only once. The data were obtained in a study of control samples from healthy donors and cancer patients. The CDR3 consists of 13 residues. Trimming took off 5 bases at V and 6 bases at J, with 12 bases between the two ends. CDR1 and CDR2 (germline): KGHDR, SFDVKD. This chain links TRBV24-1 with TRBJ1-1; D not resolved. This TCR came from a young man in good health. The material sequenced was blood. CDR3 DNA: TGTGCCACCAGTGGCTTAAACGACGCTGAAGCTTTCTTT. It codes for CATSGLNDAEAFF.